The rows below give T cell receptor beta chains drawn from one sample of a study of cytomegalovirus exposure and HLA in healthy donors. The table came from immunoSEQ multiplex PCR; TCRdb's copy has only in-frame clones and leaves some out. Here the sample spans 200,000 to 250,000 clones, about 85% being singletons. Sequencing used PBMCs. Source of these receptors: a woman aged 50 to 60 in good health and CMV-seropositive. CDR3s include the opening cysteine and the closing phenylalanine or tryptophan. The D gene is left open where the match is weak. For some rows the clone size is stated as once, few or many, or as a class when expanded; others skip it.

clone_size	j_call	v_call	d_call	cdr3_nt	cdr3_aa
-	TRBJ1-3	TRBV7-9	-	TGTGCCAGCATACTAGGGGGAGCTGGAAACACCATATATTTT	CASILGGAGNTIYF
-	TRBJ2-2	TRBV9	TRBD1	TGTGCCAGCAGCGTAACATTAACAGGGGCCGGGGAGCTGTTTTTT	CASSVTLTGAGELFF
-	TRBJ2-3	TRBV9	TRBD2	TGTGCCAGCAGCGCAATACAAGCGGGGGGGCGGAATACGCAGTATTTT	CASSAIQAGGRNTQYF
few	TRBJ1-5	TRBV10-3	TRBD1	TGTGCCATCAGTGAGTCTGGGACAGAGCTCAATCAGCCCCAGCATTTT	CAISESGTELNQPQHF
-	TRBJ1-6	TRBV13	-	TGTGCCAGCAGCTTAGGGCAGGCGAGCTCCTATAATTCACCCCTCCACTTT	CASSLGQASSYNSPLHF
-	TRBJ2-7	TRBV19	TRBD1	TGTGCCAGTAACCCGACAGGGCCCTACGAGCAGTACTTC	CASNPTGPYEQYF
few	TRBJ2-2	TRBV9	TRBD1	TGTGCCAGCAGCCCACGACAGGGCGCGGGGGAGCTGTTTTTT	CASSPRQGAGELFF
-	TRBJ1-3	TRBV9	-	TGTGCCAGCAGCGTAGGTCCGGGTCGGGTTGGAAACACCATATATTTT	CASSVGPGRVGNTIYF
-	TRBJ2-7	TRBV6-5	-	TGTGCCAGCAGACCCCCACAGGGCGGGGAGCAGTACTTC	CASRPPQGGEQYF
-	TRBJ2-7	TRBV5-1	-	TGCGCCAGCAGCCTAGGACAGAGCTCCTACGAGCAGTACTTC	CASSLGQSSYEQYF
-	TRBJ1-1	TRBV6-5	-	TGTGCCAGCAGTCCCCACGTAGGGGGGGACACTGAAGCTTTCTTT	CASSPHVGGDTEAFF
-	TRBJ2-3	TRBV5-1	-	TGCGCCAGCAGCTTCGCGGGCCTAAGCACAGATACGCAGTATTTT	CASSFAGLSTDTQYF
-	TRBJ1-1	TRBV30	-	TGTGCCTGGAGTGTGAACAGCAACACTGAAGCTTTCTTT	CAWSVNSNTEAFF
medium-sized	TRBJ2-2	TRBV6-1	-	TGTGCCAGCAGGGCGGAAAACACCGGGGAGCTGTTTTTT	CASRAENTGELFF
once	TRBJ1-4	TRBV5-1	-	TGCGCCAGCAGCTTTGGAGGGGACCCAACTAATGAAAAACTGTTTTTT	CASSFGGDPTNEKLFF
-	TRBJ1-5	TRBV30	TRBD1	TGTGCCTGGGGGCGACAGGGGTATAGCAATCAGCCCCAGCATTTT	CAWGRQGYSNQPQHF
once	TRBJ2-5	TRBV7-2	TRBD2	TGTGCCAGCAGCTCCCCCAGCGGGGAGGAGACCCAGTACTTC	CASSSPSGEETQYF
once	TRBJ1-1	TRBV7-9	TRBD1	TGTGCCAGCGGCACAGGGGCGAACACTGAGGCTTTCTTT	CASGTGANTEAFF
-	TRBJ1-2	TRBV5-1	-	TGCGCCAGCAGCTCAGGACAGAGCAACTATGGCTACACCTTC	CASSSGQSNYGYTF
-	TRBJ2-7	TRBV9	TRBD1	TGTGCCAGCAGCTCCCGACAGGGTCCCTACGAGCAGTACTTC	CASSSRQGPYEQYF
-	TRBJ2-1	TRBV27	TRBD2	TGTGCCAGCAGTTTAACCGCGGGACTATCAGACAATGAGCAGTTCTTC	CASSLTAGLSDNEQFF
-	TRBJ1-6	TRBV5-5	-	TGTGCCAGCAGCTTCGGAGACTCCTATAATTCACCCCTCCACTTT	CASSFGDSYNSPLHF
-	TRBJ1-1	TRBV29-1	-	TGCAGCGTTGAAGTGGGCCGAAAAGCTTTCTTT	CSVEVGRKAFF
-	TRBJ1-4	TRBV5-1	-	TGCGCCAGCAGCTTTCAAGGGGTTGATGAAAAACTGTTTTTT	CASSFQGVDEKLFF
-	TRBJ1-5	TRBV18	-	TGTGCCAGCTCACCCTTAGGAGACCAGCCCCAGCATTTT	CASSPLGDQPQHF
-	TRBJ1-2	TRBV15	TRBD1	TGTGCCACCAGCAGAGATGGAAAGGGGGCTATCGATGGCTACACCTTC	CATSRDGKGAIDGYTF
-	TRBJ2-2	TRBV9	-	TGTGCCAGCAGCTTCGGGAGCGGGGAGCTGTTTTTT	CASSFGSGELFF
-	TRBJ1-3	TRBV4-1	TRBD1	TGCGCCAGCACCAAAAGCCCCCGACAGGGAAGTTCTGGAAACACCATATATTTT	CASTKSPRQGSSGNTIYF
-	TRBJ2-1	TRBV5-1	-	TGCGCCAGCAGCTTGGTACAGGACTCCTACAATGAGCAGTTCTTC	CASSLVQDSYNEQFF
-	TRBJ2-5	TRBV5-4	TRBD2	TGTGCCAGCAGGCCGGGACTAGCGGAAGAGACCCAGTACTTC	CASRPGLAEETQYF
-	TRBJ1-2	TRBV7-6	TRBD1	TGTGCCAGCAGCGACAGGGGACAGGGGATCTATGGCTACACCTTC	CASSDRGQGIYGYTF
-	TRBJ2-3	TRBV10-1	-	TGCGCCAGCAGTGGTGACAGGTTTTTGGATACGCAGTATTTT	CASSGDRFLDTQYF
-	TRBJ1-2	TRBV29-1	TRBD1	TGCAGCGTTGAAGATAGGGGCGGGACAGGGAACTATGGCTACACCTTC	CSVEDRGGTGNYGYTF
-	TRBJ1-4	TRBV5-1	TRBD1	TGCGCCAGCAGTCTACGGGCCGGGACAGGGTCGGCAACTAATGAAAAACTGTTTTTT	CASSLRAGTGSATNEKLFF
-	TRBJ1-6	TRBV11-2	-	TGTGCCAGCAGCCCTAAGCGGGACGACAATAATTCACCCCTCCACTTT	CASSPKRDDNNSPLHF
-	TRBJ2-2	TRBV7-2	-	TGTGCCAGCAGCTTAGGGGGCTCGGGGGCCGGGGAGCTGTTTTTT	CASSLGGSGAGELFF
-	TRBJ1-2	TRBV6-5	TRBD1	TGTGCCAGCAGCAGGGGGGCCGTTGGGGATGGCTACACCTTC	CASSRGAVGDGYTF
-	TRBJ1-1	TRBV5-1	TRBD1	TGCGCCAGCAGCTTGATGGGACAGCACACTGAAGCTTTCTTT	CASSLMGQHTEAFF
-	TRBJ2-1	TRBV27	-	TGTGCCAGCAGTTTATTCGGTGGAGAAGGCAATGAGCAGTTCTTC	CASSLFGGEGNEQFF
-	TRBJ1-1	TRBV27	TRBD1	TGTGCCAGCAGTTCGGACAGGGTGAACACTGAAGCTTTCTTT	CASSSDRVNTEAFF
-	TRBJ1-2	TRBV19	TRBD1	TGTGCCAGTAGTGTGCCGGGGACAGGACTTCGGGGCTACACCTTC	CASSVPGTGLRGYTF
-	TRBJ1-6	TRBV30	TRBD1	TGTGCCTGGAGCCCGACAGGGGGTGATTCACCCCTCCACTTT	CAWSPTGGDSPLHF
-	TRBJ2-4	TRBV5-1	-	TGCGCCAGCAGCCATCGGGGAAGGGAGAACATTCAGTACTTC	CASSHRGRENIQYF
-	TRBJ1-4	TRBV7-8	-	TGTGCCAGCAGCCGCTCCCGAGGTGTAGATAATGAAAAACTGTTTTTT	CASSRSRGVDNEKLFF
-	TRBJ1-4	TRBV9	-	TGTGCCAGCAGGGGGGGGGATGCAACTAATGAAAAACTGTTTTTT	CASRGGDATNEKLFF
once	TRBJ1-1	TRBV11-2	-	TGTGCCAGCAGCCCCTCTCACTTGAACACTGAAGCTTTCTTT	CASSPSHLNTEAFF
-	TRBJ1-2	TRBV5-5	TRBD1	TGTGCCAGCAGCTGGCCGGGGACAGGGAAAGGCTACACCTTC	CASSWPGTGKGYTF
-	TRBJ2-3	TRBV5-1	-	TGCGCCAGCACCGTGGACAGTGGAGAGGATACGCAGTATTTT	CASTVDSGEDTQYF
-	TRBJ1-4	TRBV19	-	TGTGCCAGTAGTATGGCAGGGAGGGAAAAACTGTTTTTT	CASSMAGREKLFF
-	TRBJ1-3	TRBV30	-	TGTGCCTGGAGGGTCAGGGAAACTGGAAACACCATATATTTT	CAWRVRETGNTIYF
-	TRBJ2-7	TRBV9	-	TGTGCCAGCAGCGTGGACACTTCCTACGAGCAGTACTTC	CASSVDTSYEQYF
-	TRBJ1-2	TRBV6-5	-	TGTGCCAGCAGTTACTCGGGGCCGTTTAACTATGGCTACACCTTC	CASSYSGPFNYGYTF
-	TRBJ2-7	TRBV6-1	-	TGTGCCAGCAGTGAAGCGCTAGGTTTAGAGCAGTACTTC	CASSEALGLEQYF
few	TRBJ1-4	TRBV4-3	-	TGCGCCAGCAGCCAGAGAGTCACGTCGGGGGAAAAACTGTTTTTT	CASSQRVTSGEKLFF
once	TRBJ1-2	TRBV5-8	TRBD1	TGTGCCAGCAGCTTGTCCGGTGTTACAGGGGTAAATCCCTACTTC	CASSLSGVTGVNPYF
-	TRBJ1-2	TRBV5-5	-	TGTGCCAGCAGCTCTGCAGGGGAAGGCTACACCTTC	CASSSAGEGYTF
-	TRBJ1-1	TRBV18	-	TGTGCCAGCTCACCACAGGAGGCCGGGGTCACTGAAGCTTTCTTT	CASSPQEAGVTEAFF